These 25 T cell receptor beta chains share one sample of origin, sequenced in a study of cytomegalovirus exposure and HLA in healthy donors. PCR was performed using 60 Vbeta and 13 Jbeta primers. Libraries were prepared by immunoSEQ multiplex PCR; TCRdb keeps only in-frame clonotypes and omits some of them. The sample has about 57,000 clones; 83% are singletons. Sequencing input: PBMCs. These receptors all stem from a man aged 30 to 45 in good health and CMV-seronegative.

A single count supports this clone. The rearrangement joins TRBV7-2 to TRBJ2-1, with TRBD1 matching 8 bases. The CDR3 is 15 amino acids. CDR1 is SGHTA, CDR2 FQGNSA, per germline. Trimming removed 2 bases from V and 4 bases from J; junction bases left unmatched: 4. DNA of the CDR3: TGTGCCAGCAGCTTATTACAGGGGGGTTACAATGAGCAGTTCTTC. As protein: CASSLLQGGYNEQFF.

A few counts support this clone. The chain couples TRBV2 to TRBJ1-1; tentative D call: TRBD1 (6 bases). The CDR3 totals 15 residues. Germline CDR1 reads SNHLY; CDR2 reads FYNNEI. With 7 bases removed from V and 0 bases from J, the gap between germline ends came to 15 bases. The CDR3 DNA reads TGTGCCAGCACCCTAGAGGGGGACGTGAACACTGAAGCTTTCTTT. Protein: CASTLEGDVNTEAFF.

The rearrangement joins TRBV5-1 to TRBJ1-1; D remains ambiguous. Between the trimmed V and J ends, which lost 0 bases and 0 bases, there was a span of 6 bases. CDR3 length: 14 residues. CDR1 and CDR2 from the germline V gene are SGHRS and YFSETQ. This CDR3 is CASSLAVLNTEAFF. The DNA for the CDR3 is TGCGCCAGCAGCTTGGCAGTGTTGAACACTGAAGCTTTCTTT.

This clone was recorded a few times. This rearrangement joins TRBV6-5 to TRBJ1-1, with no clear D. Per germline, CDR1 MNHEY and CDR2 SVGAGI. The germline V and J ends were trimmed by 5 bases and 4 bases, with 11 bases remaining between them. This CDR3 has 13 amino acids. This CDR3 is CASSMRGSTEAFF. The CDR3 DNA reads as TGTGCCAGCAGTATGCGTGGGAGCACTGAAGCTTTCTTT.

The CDR3, as DNA: TGTGCCAGCAGCGTAGGAGGCGGGAGGGCCAATGAGCAGTTCTTC. This translates into CASSVGGGRANEQFF. The J gene is TRBJ2-1, the V gene TRBV9; 9 positions match TRBD2. Looked up from germline, CDR1 is SGDLS and CDR2 is YYNGEE. Trimming at V came to 0 bases and at J to 6 bases, leaving 4 bases not matched to a gene. The CDR3 runs to 15 residues.

The V and J genes are TRBV19 and TRBJ2-7; no reliable D call. Between the trimmed V and J ends, which lost 4 bases and 3 bases, there was a span of 16 bases. CDR3 length: 15 amino acids. Looked up from germline, CDR1 is LNHDA and CDR2 is SQIVND (reference sequence). CDR3 sequence reads: CASSTDSQNIYEQYF. As DNA, the CDR3 is TGTGCCAGTAGTACCGACTCCCAAAATATCTACGAGCAGTACTTC. Full variable domain (rest looked up from reference TRBV19 and TRBJ2-7): DGGITQSPKYLFRKEGQNVTLSCEQNLNHDAMYWYRQDPGQGLRLIYYSQIVNDFQKGDIAEGYSVSREKKESFPLTVTSAQKNPTAFYLCASSTDSQNIYEQYFGPGTRLTVT.

The gene calls are TRBV7-2 and TRBJ2-5; 11 bases match TRBD2. Germline V gene data show CDR1 as SGHTA and CDR2 as FQGNSA. Trimming removed 1 base from V and 0 bases from J; junction bases left unmatched: 4. This CDR3 spans 17 amino acids. CDR3: CASSLVASGRYQETQYF. For the CDR3, the DNA is TGTGCCAGCAGCTTAGTGGCTAGCGGGAGGTACCAAGAGACCCAGTACTTC.

This clone showed up just a few times. The chain recombines TRBV5-1 with TRBJ2-2; TRBD1 is a possible D gene (6 bases). The length of the CDR3 is 15 residues. Germline CDR1 is SGHRS and CDR2 is YFSETQ. Trimming shortened V by 2 bases and J by 1 base, and 9 bases separated the two germline ends. CDR3 amino acids: CASSLDRRNTGELFF. The CDR3, as DNA: TGCGCCAGCAGCTTAGACAGGAGGAACACCGGGGAGCTGTTTTTT.

By its share, this clone is medium-sized. CDR3 amino acids: CASSLWAGELRGYSNQPQHF. The CDR3, as DNA: TGTGCCAGCAGCTTATGGGCAGGGGAACTCCGGGGATATAGCAATCAGCCCCAGCATTTT. J is TRBJ1-5 and V is TRBV7-3; perhaps TRBD1 as D (6 bases). The germline V gene encodes CDR1 SGHTA and CDR2 FQGTGA. CDR3 length equals 20 residues. V was cut by 2 bases and J by 0 bases, with 23 bases left in between.

Concerning this clone: This sample includes further DNA sequences coding for the same CDR3. The chain joins TRBV5-1 to TRBJ2-1; D gene ambiguous. The V end was cut by 0 bases, the J end by 4 bases, with 11 bases between. The germline CDR1 and CDR2 sequences are SGHRS and YFSETQ. This CDR3 spans 15 amino acids. The CDR3 DNA follows: TGCGCCAGCAGCTTGGGGCTTACCTCTTACAATGAGCAGTTCTTC. Translation gives CASSLGLTSYNEQFF.

V gene TRBV5-1 combines with J gene TRBJ1-1, with 7 bases identical to TRBD1. The CDR3 has 14 residues. V was clipped by 4 bases and J by 1 base; unmatched bases: 4. The germline gives CDR1 SGHRS, CDR2 YFSETQ. The CDR3, as DNA: TGCGCCAGCAGCCTCGGGACAGCGAACACTGAAGCTTTCTTT. It is translated as CASSLGTANTEAFF.

Details on this clone: One end of the junction is discordant with germline, which a read error may explain. This rearrangement joins TRBV12-5 to TRBJ2-7, with D unclear. The germline V gene has CDR1 LGHNT and CDR2 FRNRAP. The CDR3 length is 13 residues. CDR3 amino acids: CATGASSSYEQYF. The CDR3 DNA reads as TGTGCTACTGGTGCGTCAAGCTCCTACGAGCAGTACTTC.

This clone appeared a single time. The rearrangement uses TRBV6-5 and TRBJ1-2, with D tentatively TRBD1 (5 bases). Looked up from germline, CDR1 is MNHEY and CDR2 is SVGAGI. CDR3 length: 12 residues. Between the trimmed V and J ends, which lost 7 bases and 5 bases, there was a span of 11 bases. In DNA form, the CDR3 reads TGTGCCAGCACCCAGGGAGGGTATGGCTACACCTTC. Translation: CASTQGGYGYTF.

The chain links TRBV6-6 to TRBJ1-5; 9 nucleotides align to TRBD1. V shed 7 bases and J 4 bases; nucleotides not matched to a gene: 5. The CDR3 runs 14 residues. CDR1 MNHNY and CDR2 SVGAGI come from the germline V gene (reference sequence). The CDR3 reads CASTRTGENQPQHF. The CDR3 DNA sequence: TGTGCCAGCACCCGGACAGGGGAAAATCAGCCCCAGCATTTT.

This clone appeared a few times. This chain joins TRBV5-1 and TRBJ1-1; D is perhaps TRBD1 (5 bases). Germline CDR1 is SGHRS and CDR2 is YFSETQ. V was shortened by 4 bases and J by 4 bases, with 17 bases between the two germline ends. The CDR3 is made up of 15 amino acids. The CDR3 spells CASSLGGDGATEAFF. CDR3 bases: TGCGCCAGCAGCCTGGGGGGGGATGGCGCCACTGAAGCTTTCTTT. The full variable domain, completed using reference TRBV5-1 and TRBJ1-1, is KAGVTQTPRYLIKTRGQQVTLSCSPISGHRSVSWYQQTPGQGLQFLFEYFSETQRNKGNFPGRFSGRQFSNSRSEMNVSTLELGDSALYLCASSLGGDGATEAFFGQGTRLTVV.

The V and J genes are TRBV6-5 and TRBJ2-5; 7 bases fit TRBD2. The CDR3 sequence is 15 residues long. V lost 0 bases to trimming and J lost 4 bases; unmatched junction nucleotides: 5. The germline V gene encodes CDR1 MNHEY and CDR2 SVGAGI. The CDR3 protein is CASSYSSIAGETQYF. CDR3 sequence (DNA): TGTGCCAGCAGTTACTCTTCGATAGCGGGAGAGACCCAGTACTTC.

This chain uses TRBV27 with TRBJ2-7, with D possibly TRBD2 on 5 matching bases. V dropped 6 bases and J dropped 12 bases, with 21 bases sitting between them. Germline V gives CDR1 MNHEY, CDR2 SMNVEV (reference sequence). The CDR3 has 13 residues. The CDR3 nucleotides read TGTGCCAGCAGCTCACCGGGATCCCACGATCTGTACTTC. Translation: CASSSPGSHDLYF.

The chain links TRBV27 to TRBJ2-7, with 10 bases fitting TRBD1. The V and J ends lost 5 bases and 3 bases, in that order; junction bases with no gene match: 7. Germline-derived CDR1 and CDR2 are MNHEY and SMNVEV (reference sequence). This CDR3 is built from 15 residues. DNA of the CDR3: TGTGCCAGCAGTCTACGGGACAGGGGACTCTACGAGCAGTACTTC. Encoded protein: CASSLRDRGLYEQYF.

This clone came up a few times. The rearrangement joins TRBV9 to TRBJ1-2, with D possibly matching TRBD1 (6 bases). The CDR3 runs 16 residues. Germline V gene sequence: CDR1 SGDLS, CDR2 YYNGEE. V gave up 0 bases and J gave up 2 bases, with 14 bases separating them. CDR3 sequence (DNA): TGTGCCAGCAGCGTAGCTAAAGGACAGCGAAACTATGGCTACACCTTC. It codes for CASSVAKGQRNYGYTF.

This clone was counted a single time. This same CDR3 is encoded by further DNA sequences in the sample. As DNA, the CDR3 is TGTGCCACCAGCAGAGAAGGGGGACCGACACGGGGCCGGAACACTGAAGCTTTCTTT. Residues: CATSREGGPTRGRNTEAFF. The chain employs TRBV15 and TRBJ1-1; a weak D match, TRBD1 (6 bases). Germline V gene sequence: CDR1 LNHNV, CDR2 YYDKDF (reference sequence). This CDR3 has 19 amino acids. V lost 0 bases and J lost 1, with 21 bases in between.

The J gene is TRBJ2-1, the V gene TRBV5-1; TRBD1 matches at 12 bases. Germline V CDR1 and CDR2: SGHRS, YFSETQ. The CDR3 length is 16 residues. The trim removed 4 bases at V and 7 bases at J, leaving 9 bases unmatched. In DNA form, the CDR3 reads TGCGCCAGCAGCGAGGGGACAGGGGGCGTCCGTAATGAGCAGTTCTTC. Residues: CASSEGTGGVRNEQFF.

This clone was seen only once. This rearrangement joins TRBV5-6 to TRBJ1-5, with D possibly matching TRBD1 (6 bases). Germline V gives CDR1 SGHDT, CDR2 YYEEEE. CDR3 length equals 16 residues. Deletions cut 4 bases from V and 1 base from J, with 15 bases between. The CDR3 sequence is CASSLYRGMSNQPQHF. CDR3 in DNA: TGTGCCAGCAGCCTGTATAGGGGGATGAGCAATCAGCCCCAGCATTTT. Filled out from reference TRBV5-6 and TRBJ1-5, the complete variable domain reads DAGVTQSPTHLIKTRGQQVTLRCSPKSGHDTVSWYQQALGQGPQFIFQYYEEEERQRGNFPDRFSGHQFPNYSSELNVNALLLGDSALYLCASSLYRGMSNQPQHFGDGTRLSIL.

The chain couples TRBV6-6 to TRBJ2-7, with 8 bases matching TRBD1. The length of the CDR3 is 14 residues. Germline V gene lookup returns CDR1 MNHNY and CDR2 SVGAGI (reference sequence). J lost 3 bases, V lost 8 bases, and 9 bases had no gene match. This CDR3 is CASQGDRTYYEQYF. The CDR3 DNA follows: TGTGCCAGCCAGGGGGACAGGACCTACTACGAGCAGTACTTC.

This clone was counted only a few times. This rearrangement joins TRBV10-3 to TRBJ1-2; TRBD1 agrees at 8 bases. CDR1 is ENHRY, CDR2 SYGVKD, per germline. Trimming cost V 8 bases and J 8 bases; bases outside gene matches: 7. This CDR3 region has 12 residues. Here the CDR3 reads CAIFRTGRGYTF. The CDR3, as DNA: TGTGCCATCTTTCGGACAGGGCGCGGCTACACCTTC.

This chain links TRBV19 with TRBJ2-1; 8 bases map to TRBD2. The CDR3 runs 13 residues. Trimming at V came to 8 bases and at J to 4 bases, leaving 4 bases not matched to a gene. Germline CDR1 LNHDA, CDR2 SQIVND (reference sequence). The CDR3 DNA follows: TGTGCCAGTTGTAGCGGGGCGTACAATGAGCAGTTCTTC. Encoded protein: CASCSGAYNEQFF.